This T cell receptor (beta chain) was observed in a study of blood T cell repertoires in COVID-19. Study details: Both acute and convalescent COVID-19 samples were obtained from the United States, Italy and Spain. PBMCs, B-cell-depleted T cells, or T cells provided the cDNA or gDNA that made up the material.

Germline V gives CDR1 SGHAT, CDR2 FQNNGV. The junction had 6 bases not matched to a gene; V was cut back by 2 bases and J by 0 bases. This CDR3 has 17 amino acids. Produced via immunoSEQ multiplex PCR; TCRdb's table is partial and in-frame only. The sample comprises about 170,000 clones, about 86% of which are singletons, and approximately 10% rests with the top ten. This clone was observed a handful of times. The origin of this receptor is a man between 65 and 85 years old with active or convalescent COVID-19. Specimen: peripheral blood. This chain joins TRBV11-2 and TRBJ1-1, with 10 bases matching TRBD1. In nucleotides, the CDR3 is TGTGCCAGCAGCTTAAGGGGACAGGGGACCCTGAACACTGAAGCTTTCTTT. As protein: CASSLRGQGTLNTEAFF.